The T cell receptor (beta chain) under discussion was sequenced for a study of Ad26.COV2.S vaccination and SARS-CoV-2 variants. Study background: Participants got Ad26.COV2.S intramuscularly, once or twice 56 days apart.

The data were produced by immunoSEQ multiplex PCR, yet TCRdb's version contains in-frame clones alone and is incomplete. The sample records fewer than 500,000 clones, 89% being singletons. Regarding this clone: Its antigen is not identified.

Germline-derived CDR1 and CDR2 are KGHSH and LQKENI. The CDR3 is 13 residues long. Between the trimmed V and J ends, which lost 3 bases and 1 base, there was a span of 6 bases. Documented treatment: some 19 received Ad26.COV2.S at low or high dose, single or two shots; several received placebo; per-sample allocation not given. Samples were taken on day 63 after the first vaccine or placebo injection. Findings and limits, study-wide: Spike-specific responses of CD8+ and CD4+ T cells were reported to display substantial breadth after vaccination.

Specimen: peripheral blood, collected in a trial of Ad26.COV2.S vaccine versus placebo. The V and J genes are TRBV18 and TRBJ1-1; D unclear. This clonotype was obtained from a person aged 18-60 years who received the Ad26.COV2.S COVID-19 vaccine or a placebo. CDR3 in DNA: TGTGCCAGCTCACCGCAGCAGAACACTGAAGCTTTCTTT. Translation gives CASSPQQNTEAFF.